The 10 T cell receptor beta chains reported below all come from one sample, sequenced in a study of T cells in Graves' hyperthyroidism and ophthalmopathy. Amplification of TCR beta CDR3 regions used RNA as the template. With the HTBI primer set, the TCR CDR3 went through a first round of RT-PCR. TCRdb ran MiXCR on the multiplex PCR reads and lists one entry per CDR3 protein. Among 610,000 or so distinct CDR3 sequences listed, about half were seen once. Specimen: peripheral blood or thyroid tissue (not recorded which). The receptor source for this set is a woman aged 18-35 years with Graves' hyperthyroidism.

This clonotype occurred many times. The chain combines TRBV13 with TRBJ1-1, with D unclear. The CDR3 spans 14 residues. The germline gives CDR1 PRHDT, CDR2 FYEKMQ (reference sequence). Trimming cost V 5 bases and J 1 base, with 11 bases left between them. The CDR3 bases are TGTGCCAGCAGCCCCCGTTTGGGGAACACTGAAGCTTTCTTT. The encoded protein is CASSPRLGNTEAFF.

V usage is TRBV29-1 and J usage is TRBJ2-1; D gene uncertain. CDR1 SQVTM and CDR2 ANQGSEA come from the germline V gene. This CDR3 region has 12 residues. V shed 4 bases and J shed 5 bases, with 9 bases lying between them. CDR3 DNA sequence: TGCAGCGTTGGAGCTATCCACAATGAGCAGTTCTTC. Translation: CSVGAIHNEQFF.

Of note for this clonotype: Possible read error: a much larger clone is one base away. CDR3 nucleotides: TGTGCCAGCAGCCTAGTACAGGGGGGGACACTGAACACTGGAGCTTTCTTT. This gives the protein CASSLVQGGTLNTGAFF. The rearrangement links TRBV4-2 to TRBJ1-1; 8 bases map to TRBD1. This CDR3 has 17 amino acids. Germline CDR1 and CDR2: LGHNA and YNFKEQ.

This clonotype was seen a single time. This chain joins TRBV29-1 and TRBJ1-3; 7 bases agree with TRBD1. The CDR3 is made up of 13 amino acids. V lost 7 bases to trimming and J lost 4 bases; unmatched junction nucleotides: 7. The germline gives CDR1 SQVTM, CDR2 ANQGSEA. Written as DNA, the CDR3 is TGCAGCGCCCTAACAGGGGAAGGAAACACCATATATTTT. It encodes CSALTGEGNTIYF.

This clonotype was seen ten or more times. The chain is built from TRBV13 and TRBJ1-5; TRBD1 agrees at 8 bases. In germline, CDR1 is PRHDT, CDR2 FYEKMQ (reference sequence). V lost 0 bases, J lost 6 bases, and 10 bases stayed unmatched. This CDR3 spans 17 amino acids. Here the CDR3 reads CASSLGGWQGASQPQHF. The CDR3 nucleotides are TGTGCCAGCAGCTTAGGGGGCTGGCAGGGGGCGAGTCAGCCCCAGCATTTT.

The chain employs TRBV12-3 or TRBV12-4 and TRBJ1-2; D is uncertain. The CDR3 covers 15 residues. Trimming took off 3 bases at V and 3 bases at J, with 14 bases between the two ends. DNA of the CDR3: TGTGCCAGCAGTTTCCGGGGAGCCGGGGACTATGGCTACACCTTC. Protein: CASSFRGAGDYGYTF.

This clonotype appeared many times. V usage is TRBV7-9 and J usage is TRBJ2-6; D remains ambiguous. The CDR3 extends over 13 amino acids. V was pared by 5 bases and J by 2 bases, with 4 bases between. Germline CDR1 is SEHNR and CDR2 is FQNEAQ (reference sequence). The CDR3, as DNA: TGTGCCAGCAGCCCCCCTGGGGCCAACGTCCTGACTTTC. Protein sequence: CASSPPGANVLTF.

The V and J genes are TRBV4-1 and TRBJ1-2; D is unclear. V was pared by 0 bases and J by 3 bases, with 20 bases between. Germline V gene sequence: CDR1 MGHRA, CDR2 YSYEKL. The CDR3 loop spans 18 amino acids. CDR3 nucleotides: TGCGCCAGCAGCCAAGATAGTTCGCAGGACCCCGCTGACTATGGCTACACCTTC. It encodes CASSQDSSQDPADYGYTF.

The table lists this clonotype with many counts. V usage is TRBV6-5 and J usage is TRBJ1-3, with a tentative D call TRBD1 (5 bases). Trimming pared 5 bases from V and 3 bases from J, leaving 14 bases between. From germline, CDR1 is MNHEY and CDR2 SVGAGI. The CDR3 is 15 amino acids. As DNA, the CDR3 is TGTGCCAGCAGTCACGGCAGGGCAGGTGGAAACACCATATATTTT. It specifies CASSHGRAGGNTIYF.

This clonotype was seen repeatedly, ten times or more. The V gene is TRBV27, the J gene TRBJ1-2, with unresolved D. V shed 6 bases and J shed 0 bases, with 5 bases lying between them. CDR3 length equals 12 residues. Germline CDR1 reads MNHEY; CDR2 reads SMNVEV (reference sequence). CDR3 in amino acids: CASRTTNYGYTF. CDR3 DNA: TGTGCCAGCAGGACTACTAACTATGGCTACACCTTC.